This T cell receptor (beta chain) was obtained from a study of cytomegalovirus exposure and HLA in healthy donors. Germline V lookup: CDR1 MNHNY, CDR2 SVGAGI (reference sequence). The CDR3 totals 14 residues. V was pared by 6 bases and J by 3 bases, with 5 bases of the junction left unmatched. Use of 60 Vbeta and 13 Jbeta primers characterized the PCR. Data came from immunoSEQ multiplex PCR; TCRdb stores just in-frame clones and leaves some out. The table has approximately 130,000 clones, around 85% seen once. This receptor was obtained from a woman in her twenties or thirties in good health and CMV-seropositive. The material sequenced was PBMCs. V usage is TRBV6-6 and J usage is TRBJ1-2; the match to TRBD1 covers 9 bases. CDR3 sequence: CASSLGQGHYGYTF. The CDR3 coding sequence is TGTGCCAGCAGCCTCGGACAGGGGCACTATGGCTACACCTTC.